The present entry profiles one T cell receptor beta chain with its context. Its specificity is not known. The sample originates from a study of T-cell memory formation after mild COVID-19. Overall study findings and caveats: Some responding clones appeared in pre-infection memory, suggesting cross-reactive memory joined. Clones contracting across day 15 to 85 had a balanced CD4/CD8 profile; later expanding clones leaned CD4+.

Via MiXCR, TCRdb re-called the 5' RACE reads, giving one row per CDR3 protein. Among 450,000 or so distinct CDR3 sequences listed, around a quarter were seen once. V gave up 0 bases and J gave up 7 bases; unmatched junction bases: 3. CDR1 and CDR2 (germline): MNHEY, SVGEGT. The CDR3 extends over 14 amino acids. This sequence originates from an adult woman who had mild COVID-19 (a few samples of this study predate the infection). Cell type and time point are not known. This chain connects TRBV6-2 or TRBV6-3 to TRBJ1-5, with 7 bases matching TRBD1. The sample taken for sequencing was PBMCs or a T cell subset sorted from them (not recorded which). DNA for the CDR3: TGTGCCAGCAGTTACTCGACAGGGTTCCAGCCCCAGCATTTT. As protein: CASSYSTGFQPQHF.